These 27 T cell receptor beta chains originate from one sample sequenced in a study of blood T cells in healthy people across ages (dated by TCRdb to 2013 to 2016). Library prep was done by 5' RACE. TCRdb lists the instrument as Illumina HiSeq 2500. A second 7 to 11 cycle PCR used a sample-barcoded 5' primer and a J-beta primer mix. The raw public data were reprocessed by TCRdb itself: fastp quality trimming at Q25, MiXCR clonotype calling, in-frame beta chains only. Every entry covers one CDR3 protein and lists the most common genes and DNA from its rows. This sample holds hundreds of thousands of distinct CDR3 sequences; roughly 50% were observed only once. The biggest ten clones account for about 20% of the sample. Sequencing input: blood. The origin of the receptors is a man younger than 40 in good health.

The chain uses TRBV2 and TRBJ2-3; 9 nucleotides align to TRBD2. This CDR3 contains 16 residues. The V and J ends lost 2 bases and 2 bases, in that order; junction bases with no gene match: 5. Germline V gene sequence: CDR1 SNHLY, CDR2 FYNNEI. The CDR3 bases are TGTGCCAGCAGTGAATTCGGCGGGGGGGACACAGATACGCAGTATTTT. This translates into CASSEFGGGDTDTQYF.

The chain joins TRBV29-1 to TRBJ1-2; the D gene is possibly TRBD1 (5 bases). Germline V gene lookup returns CDR1 SQVTM and CDR2 ANQGSEA. V was trimmed by 4 bases and J by 4 bases, leaving 19 bases between them. The CDR3 covers 15 residues. DNA for the CDR3: TGCAGCGTTGTGGGGTCTACGGGGGAGTCCTATGGCTACACCTTC. It specifies CSVVGSTGESYGYTF.

J is TRBJ1-2 and V is TRBV9; no firm D call. CDR3 length: 17 amino acids. Trimming shortened V by 0 bases and J by 0 bases, and 15 bases separated the two germline ends. Germline V gene lookup returns CDR1 SGDLS and CDR2 YYNGEE. CDR3 nucleotides: TGTGCCAGCAGCGTAGTCCGATTCTCGCTAGCTAACTATGGCTACACCTTC. This sequence encodes CASSVVRFSLANYGYTF.

V gene TRBV7-2 combines with J gene TRBJ2-1, with 14 bases lining up with TRBD2. The CDR3 contains 16 residues. Germline CDR1 and CDR2: SGHTA and FQGNSA. The V gene end was trimmed by 5 bases and the J gene end by 8 bases; junction bases not matched to a gene: 8. The CDR3 protein is CASSARLAGGYDEQFF. The DNA of the CDR3 is TGTGCCAGCAGCGCAAGACTAGCGGGGGGGTACGATGAGCAGTTCTTC.

The chain links TRBV5-6 to TRBJ2-5, with D hard to call. The J call may be wrong; the DNA end is better matched by TRBJ2-7. This CDR3 contains 13 residues. From germline, CDR1 is SGHDT and CDR2 YYEEEE. CDR3 in amino acids: CASSLWYTDEQYF. Here the CDR3 DNA reads TGTGCCAGCAGCTTATGGTACACGGACGAGCAGTACTTC.

The V and J genes are TRBV5-1 and TRBJ2-1, with D maybe TRBD2 (6 bases). V lost 3 bases, J lost 6 bases, and 13 bases lay in between. The CDR3 runs 14 residues. Looked up from germline, CDR1 is SGHRS and CDR2 is YFSETQ. The CDR3 DNA follows: TGCGCCAGCAGCTCGGGGACTTCAATCAATGAGCAGTTCTTC. This translates into CASSSGTSINEQFF. The complete variable domain, with remaining parts taken from reference TRBV5-1 and TRBJ2-1, reads KAGVTQTPRYLIKTRGQQVTLSCSPISGHRSVSWYQQTPGQGLQFLFEYFSETQRNKGNFPGRFSGRQFSNSRSEMNVSTLELGDSALYLCASSSGTSINEQFFGPGTRLTVL.

This clonotype was observed a handful of times. V and J are TRBV20-1 and TRBJ2-7; either TRBD1 or TRBD2 may supply D (5 bases each). The CDR3 covers 13 residues. Trimming removed 6 bases at V and 7 bases at J, with 19 bases between. Per germline, CDR1 DFQATT and CDR2 SNEGSKA (reference sequence). In DNA form, the CDR3 reads TGCAGTGCCAATGGGGACCGCCTCTTGGAGCAGTACTTC. Translation gives CSANGDRLLEQYF.

The J gene is TRBJ2-5, the V gene TRBV29-1, with no clear D. This CDR3 region has 11 residues. Germline V lookup: CDR1 SQVTM, CDR2 ANQGSEA. V lost 6 bases and J 5 bases, leaving 10 bases between the germline ends. The CDR3 reads CSVPFTETQYF. The CDR3 region has the DNA TGCAGCGTCCCGTTTACGGAGACCCAGTACTTC.

The chain employs TRBV27 and TRBJ2-7, with D perhaps TRBD2 (6 bases). Germline-derived CDR1 and CDR2 are MNHEY and SMNVEV (reference sequence). This CDR3 region has 13 residues. V lost 6 bases and J lost 2, with 11 bases in between. As DNA, the CDR3 is TGTGCCAGCAGCGGGACTCCTCCCTACGAGCAGTACTTC. As protein: CASSGTPPYEQYF.

This clonotype was seen only once. The V gene is TRBV12-5, the J gene TRBJ2-4; D not certain. The J call is uncertain, as TRBJ2-7 better fits the DNA end. The CDR3 has 11 amino acids. CDR1 is LGHNT and CDR2 is FRNRAP in the germline V gene. The CDR3 is CASGLRYEQYF. CDR3 DNA: TGTGCTAGTGGTTTGAGGTACGAGCAGTACTTC.

This clonotype was seen only a few times. This chain connects TRBV7-9 to TRBJ2-1; 8 bases align to TRBD2. The CDR3 is 15 residues long. Germline CDR1 is SEHNR and CDR2 is FQNEAQ (reference sequence). V lost 5 bases, J lost 0 bases, and 3 bases stayed unmatched. The CDR3 here is CASSRGTSSYNEQFF. The CDR3 bases are TGTGCCAGCAGCCGTGGGACTAGCTCCTACAATGAGCAGTTCTTC. The entire variable domain, with the rest obtained from reference TRBV7-9 and TRBJ2-1, is as follows: DTGVSQNPRHKITKRGQNVTFRCDPISEHNRLYWYRQTLGQGPEFLTYFQNEAQLEKSRLLSDRFSAERPKGSFSTLEIQRTEQGDSAMYLCASSRGTSSYNEQFFGPGTRLTVL.

The V call is TRBV20-1, the J call TRBJ1-2; TRBD1 aligns across 7 bases. Germline CDR1 is DFQATT and CDR2 is SNEGSKA (reference sequence). The CDR3 is made up of 15 amino acids. J was trimmed by 8 bases and V by 0 bases; bases with no gene match: 12. The CDR3 sequence is CSAREAGGGVGGYTF. The CDR3 nucleotides are TGCAGTGCTAGAGAGGCAGGGGGGGGTGTAGGCGGCTACACCTTC.

The chain has TRBV20-1 and TRBJ2-7, with 9 bases matching TRBD1. The V segment lost 0 bases and the J segment 6 bases; nucleotides outside the gene matches: 6. Germline V gene sequence: CDR1 DFQATT, CDR2 SNEGSKA (reference sequence). CDR3 length: 14 residues. Written as DNA, the CDR3 is TGCAGTGCTAGAGATGGGACAGGGACGAGCGAGCAGTACTTC. Protein: CSARDGTGTSEQYF.

This clonotype has only one observation. V is TRBV20-1 and J is TRBJ1-2, with 7 bases lining up with TRBD1. V lost 3 bases, J lost 3 bases, and 7 bases stayed unmatched. The CDR3 contains 14 residues. CDR1 and CDR2 from the germline V gene are DFQATT and SNEGSKA (reference sequence). The chain's CDR3 is CSARIRGLDYGYTF. The CDR3 region has the DNA TGCAGTGCTAGGATAAGGGGGCTGGACTATGGCTACACCTTC.

This clonotype was picked up a small number of times. This rearrangement joins TRBV18 to TRBJ2-5, with D possibly being TRBD2 (5 bases). CDR3 length: 13 residues. V was pared by 3 bases and J by 0 bases, with 5 bases between. Germline loops: CDR1 KGHSH, CDR2 LQKENI. The CDR3 sequence is CASSPDYQETQYF. The CDR3 DNA sequence: TGTGCCAGCTCACCGGACTACCAAGAGACCCAGTACTTC.

The chain employs TRBV6-2 or TRBV6-3 and TRBJ2-5; maybe TRBD1 (9 bases). V was pared by 4 bases and J by 4 bases, with 19 bases between. Per germline, CDR1 MNHEY and CDR2 SVGEGT. This CDR3 contains 16 residues. The CDR3 protein is CASSFQQGAGGETQYF. The CDR3 DNA is TGTGCCAGCAGTTTCCAACAGGGGGCGGGAGGAGAGACCCAGTACTTC.

The V call is TRBV20-1, the J call TRBJ2-7; D gene unclear. The V gene lost 7 bases and the J gene lost 0 bases, with 10 bases spanning the gap. Looked up from germline, CDR1 is DFQATT and CDR2 is SNEGSKA (reference sequence). The CDR3 runs to 12 residues. The CDR3 DNA reads TGCAGTGTCCAGTTGAGCTCCTACGAGCAGTACTTC. Protein: CSVQLSSYEQYF.

CDR3 bases: TGCAGCGTTGAGACTAGAGGGAGGGAGACCCAGTACTTC. It yields the protein CSVETRGRETQYF. The V gene is TRBV29-1, the J gene TRBJ2-5; tentatively, D is TRBD2 (6 bases). V lost 3 bases and J 5 bases, leaving 13 bases between the germline ends. The CDR3 extends over 13 amino acids. Germline V gene lookup returns CDR1 SQVTM and CDR2 ANQGSEA.

The chain uses TRBV10-1 and TRBJ2-7; D not certain. Germline lookup yields CDR1 WNHNN and CDR2 SYGVQD (reference sequence). The CDR3 extends over 13 amino acids. V lost 5 bases to trimming and J lost 7 bases, with 15 bases between them. The CDR3 here is CASSTGPAREQYF. In DNA, the CDR3 is TGCGCCAGCAGTACTGGGCCAGCCAGGGAGCAGTACTTC.

The genes are TRBV5-1 and TRBJ2-1; a weak D match, TRBD2 (5 bases). This CDR3 region has 15 residues. Trimming shortened V by 0 bases and J by 7 bases, and 14 bases separated the two germline ends. Looked up from germline, CDR1 is SGHRS and CDR2 is YFSETQ. CDR3 protein: CASSLEVVGVNEQFF. The CDR3 DNA reads TGCGCCAGCAGCTTGGAGGTCGTCGGGGTGAATGAGCAGTTCTTC.

At least ten counts were recorded for this clonotype. One base away lies a much larger clone, so this may be a sequencing read error. This chain connects TRBV7-2 to TRBJ2-1, with 8 bases aligning to TRBD2. The J call may be incorrect, as the DNA end agrees better with TRBJ2-7. Per the germline V gene, CDR1 is SGHTA and CDR2 is FQGNSA. This CDR3 is 18 amino acids long. The CDR3 loop reads CASSPRGTSDSSYNEQYF. The CDR3 DNA follows: TGTGCCAGCAGCCCCCGGGGGACTAGTGACAGCTCCTACAATGAGCAGTACTTC.

V is TRBV20-1 and J is TRBJ1-2; TRBD1 matches 9 bases. The length of the CDR3 is 18 residues. The V gene's germline CDR1 is DFQATT and CDR2 SNEGSKA (reference sequence). J gave up 8 bases and V 0 bases, and 19 bases lay outside the gene matches. DNA for the CDR3: TGCAGTGCTAGAGATCTCATGTCTCTGGGACAGGGTTCTTTCGGCTACACCTTC. It encodes CSARDLMSLGQGSFGYTF.

There are a few counts of this clonotype. Written as DNA, the CDR3 is TGCAGTGCTAGAGAGCAGGGTGTCGGATCACCCCTCCACTTT. It is translated as CSAREQGVGSPLHF. V is TRBV20-1 and J is TRBJ1-6, with D perhaps matching TRBD1 (5 bases). Germline V gives CDR1 DFQATT, CDR2 SNEGSKA (reference sequence). The CDR3 contains 14 residues. Between the trimmed V and J ends, which lost 0 bases and 10 bases, there was a span of 13 bases.

The chain couples TRBV30 to TRBJ2-7; D might be TRBD1 (6 bases). The germline V gene encodes CDR1 GTSNPN and CDR2 SVGIG (reference sequence). With 2 bases removed from V and 3 bases from J, the gap between germline ends came to 11 bases. The CDR3 is 13 residues long. Written as DNA, the CDR3 is TGTGCCTGGAGTACAGGGAGCGGCTACGAGCAGTACTTC. Protein: CAWSTGSGYEQYF.

The chain has TRBV20-1 and TRBJ2-6; tentatively, D is TRBD1 (5 bases). Germline CDR1 is DFQATT and CDR2 is SNEGSKA (reference sequence). Trimming took 1 base from V and 3 from J, leaving 19 bases between them. There are 18 residues in the CDR3. This chain's CDR3 is CSARASGARNVGANVLTF. CDR3 coding DNA: TGCAGTGCTAGAGCTTCTGGGGCCCGGAATGTTGGGGCCAACGTCCTGACTTTC.

This clonotype was seen only a few times. The gene calls are TRBV4-3 and TRBJ1-2; D unresolved. The CDR3 is 16 amino acids. Germline V gives CDR1 LGHNA, CDR2 YSLEER. Deletions cut 3 bases from V and 5 bases from J, with 19 bases between. CDR3 DNA sequence: TGCGCCAGCAGCCACTCGTGGCCGGCAGGATCGTATGGCTACACCTTC. This codes for CASSHSWPAGSYGYTF.

A single count supports this clonotype. The chain employs TRBV29-1 and TRBJ1-1, with D unclear. V lost 1 base and J 0 bases, leaving 6 bases between the germline ends. The CDR3 spans 13 residues. From germline, CDR1 is SQVTM and CDR2 ANQGSEA. In DNA, the CDR3 is TGCAGCGTTGAAGGTCGGTTGAACACTGAAGCTTTCTTT. Translating gives CSVEGRLNTEAFF.